A selection of T cell receptor beta chains follows, all from one sample in a study of identical twins. TCRdb redid the calling of the 5' RACE reads with MiXCR, one entry per CDR3 protein. This sample yields 700,000 or so distinct CDR3 sequences, of which about 9.4% are seen a single time; approximately 0.96% belongs to the top ten. The same sample was also used in a study of yellow fever vaccine responses in identical twins.

The specimen was PBMCs. Receptor source: a woman younger than 30 in good health. Both conserved end residues are part of each CDR3. A D gene is named only where the DNA matches it firmly. Clone size appears in some rows only: once, few, many, or a class for an expanded clone.

TRBJ2-7 | TRBV4-1 | many | NA | CASSVDTHYEQYF | TGCGCCAGCAGCGTAGATACTCACTACGAGCAGTACTTC
TRBJ2-5 | TRBV3-1 | NA | TRBD2 | CARSPIPKGLAGPETQYF | TGTGCCCGCAGTCCTATCCCTAAGGGACTAGCGGGCCCAGAGACCCAGTACTTC
TRBJ2-3 | TRBV11-2 | few | TRBD1 | CASSSTTGGRTRRTDTQYF | TGTGCCAGCAGCTCAACCACAGGGGGACGCACGCGTAGGACAGATACGCAGTATTTT
TRBJ2-5 | TRBV20-1 | few | NA | CSAPLTETQYF | TGCAGTGCCCCCCTTACAGAGACCCAGTACTTC
TRBJ1-5 | TRBV6-1 | few | NA | CASRPLGEGDQPQHF | TGTGCCAGCAGACCCCTCGGCGAGGGGGATCAGCCCCAGCATTTT
TRBJ2-1 | TRBV29-1 | many | NA | CSVLYTSYNEQFF | TGCAGCGTTCTGTACACCTCCTACAATGAGCAGTTCTTC
TRBJ2-2 | TRBV28 | many | TRBD2 | CASPGLAGGNTGELFF | TGTGCCAGCCCCGGACTAGCGGGAGGGAACACCGGGGAGCTGTTTTTT
TRBJ1-1 | TRBV20-1 | NA | TRBD1 | CSAIGTVPLNTEAFF | TGCAGTGCCATCGGGACAGTTCCTCTGAACACTGAAGCTTTCTTT
TRBJ1-1 | TRBV5-1 | NA | NA | CVSSLAGNTEAFF | TGCGTCAGCAGCTTGGCTGGGAACACTGAAGCTTTCTTT
TRBJ1-1 | TRBV7-2 | many | NA | CASSWGPLNTEAFF | TGTGCCAGCAGCTGGGGCCCCTTAAACACTGAAGCTTTCTTT
TRBJ1-2 | TRBV5-4 | NA | TRBD1 | CASTERQGDYGYTF | TGTGCCAGCACCGAAAGACAGGGTGACTATGGCTACACCTTC
TRBJ1-1 | TRBV6-1 | few | TRBD1 | CASSEAGGYTEAFF | TGTGCCAGCAGTGAAGCAGGGGGCTACACTGAAGCTTTCTTT
TRBJ1-1 | TRBV28 | few | TRBD1 | CASSLDRGTGNTEAFF | TGTGCCAGCAGCCTGGACAGGGGTACTGGGAACACTGAAGCTTTCTTT
TRBJ2-7 | TRBV7-2 | NA | TRBD1 | CASRGQGADEQYF | TGTGCCAGCAGGGGACAGGGGGCTGACGAGCAGTACTTC
TRBJ2-1 | TRBV5-1 | many | NA | CASSRPGDEQFF | TGCGCCAGCAGTCGACCCGGGGATGAGCAGTTCTTC
TRBJ1-3 | TRBV28 | few | NA | CASSPSFRDTIYF | TGTGCCAGCAGCCCAAGCTTTCGCGACACCATATATTTT
TRBJ2-1 | TRBV20-1 | NA | NA | CSATAGPNEQFF | TGCAGTGCTACGGCGGGCCCAAATGAGCAGTTCTTC
TRBJ1-1 | TRBV12-3/TRBV12-4 | few | NA | CASVNTEAFF | TGTGCCAGCGTAAACACTGAAGCTTTCTTT
TRBJ2-1 | TRBV29-1 | few | NA | CSVEGAGQENPEGQFF | TGCAGCGTTGAGGGAGCGGGACAGGAAAACCCCGAGGGGCAGTTCTTC
TRBJ2-3 | TRBV7-2 | few | TRBD2 | CASSLEAAGGPDTQYF | TGTGCCAGCAGCTTAGAGGCAGCGGGGGGGCCGGATACGCAGTATTTT
TRBJ2-7 | TRBV10-3 | NA | NA | CAISRDNVYEQYF | TGTGCCATCAGCCGGGACAACGTTTACGAGCAGTACTTC
TRBJ2-4 | TRBV10-3 | few | TRBD1 | CAISESTGGFAKNIQYF | TGTGCCATCAGTGAGTCGACAGGGGGGTTCGCCAAAAACATTCAGTACTTC
TRBJ1-1 | TRBV5-1 | many | NA | CASSLKAGLNTEAFF | TGCGCCAGCAGCTTGAAGGCCGGCTTGAACACTGAAGCTTTCTTT
TRBJ2-7 | TRBV28 | few | NA | CASSLTKLGTPYEQYF | TGTGCCAGCAGTTTGACCAAGTTGGGTACCCCCTACGAGCAGTACTTC
TRBJ2-7 | TRBV7-2 | NA | NA | CASSLWRDYEQYF | TGTGCCAGCAGCTTGTGGCGGGACTACGAGCAGTACTTC
TRBJ2-1 | TRBV3-1 | few | NA | CASRDGFSYNEQFF | TGTGCCAGCAGGGACGGATTCTCCTACAATGAGCAGTTCTTC
TRBJ2-4 | TRBV7-9 | many | TRBD1 | CASSPGTVGDIQYF | TGTGCCAGCAGCCCCGGGACAGTGGGGGACATTCAGTACTTC
TRBJ1-6 | TRBV2 | NA | NA | CASSELGGPNNSPLHF | TGTGCCAGCAGTGAACTTGGGGGGCCTAATAATTCACCCCTCCACTTT
TRBJ2-2 | TRBV14 | NA | NA | CASSQVEVGTGELFF | TGTGCCAGCAGCCAAGTGGAAGTAGGCACCGGGGAGCTGTTTTTT
TRBJ2-1 | TRBV12-3/TRBV12-4 | many | TRBD2 | CASSRTSGRDYNEQFF | TGTGCCAGCAGTAGGACTAGCGGGAGAGACTACAATGAGCAGTTCTTC
TRBJ2-2 | TRBV24-1 | NA | TRBD2 | CATGNSQTSGRGNTGELFF | TGTGCCACCGGGAACTCCCAGACTAGCGGGAGAGGGAACACCGGGGAGCTGTTTTTT
TRBJ2-7 | TRBV12-3/TRBV12-4 | NA | NA | CASSRLGHEQYF | TGTGCCAGCAGTCGACTGGGCCACGAGCAGTACTTC
TRBJ2-5 | TRBV5-1 | many | NA | CASSLAWQKETQYF | TGCGCCAGCAGCTTGGCCTGGCAGAAAGAGACCCAGTACTTC
TRBJ2-7 | TRBV6-2/TRBV6-3 | many | TRBD1 | CASRSLQGAYEQYF | TGTGCCAGCAGATCACTCCAGGGGGCCTACGAGCAGTACTTC
TRBJ2-1 | TRBV15 | many | TRBD2 | CATSSSQHSGTSGRPSPNEQFF | TGTGCCACCAGCAGTTCCCAACACTCCGGGACTAGCGGGAGACCCAGTCCTAATGAGCAGTTCTTC
TRBJ2-3 | TRBV7-2 | NA | TRBD2 | CASSWGSGSVTDTQYF | TGTGCCAGCAGCTGGGGTAGCGGGAGCGTCACAGATACGCAGTATTTT
TRBJ2-7 | TRBV7-9 | few | NA | CATKDSEEAYEQYF | TGTGCCACGAAGGACAGCGAGGAGGCATACGAGCAGTACTTC
TRBJ2-5 | TRBV6-5 | NA | NA | CASSYSREETQYF | TGTGCCAGCAGTTACTCGCGAGAGGAGACCCAGTACTTC
TRBJ2-3 | TRBV2 | NA | TRBD2 | CTSSFAGTSGSSTDTQYF | TGTACCAGCAGTTTCGCCGGGACTAGCGGCTCTAGCACAGATACGCAGTATTTT
TRBJ2-3 | TRBV6-4 | many | NA | CASRGMAADTQYF | TGTGCCAGCAGGGGCATGGCAGCAGATACGCAGTATTTT
TRBJ2-3 | TRBV7-9 | NA | NA | CASSFSSHGDTQYF | TGTGCCAGCAGCTTTAGCTCCCACGGAGATACGCAGTATTTT
TRBJ2-1 | TRBV7-6 | NA | TRBD2 | CASIAGGREYNEQFF | TGTGCCAGCATCGCCGGCGGGAGGGAATACAATGAGCAGTTCTTC
TRBJ1-4 | TRBV28 | once | NA | CASSPAAGISDKKLFF | TGTGCCAGCAGTCCCGCCGCGGGGATCAGTGACAAAAAACTGTTTTTT
TRBJ2-3 | TRBV20-1 | few | NA | CSAPSLAINTDTQYF | TGCAGTGCCCCCTCATTGGCTATTAACACAGATACGCAGTATTTT
TRBJ2-1 | TRBV27 | NA | NA | CATERAYEQFF | TGTGCCACCGAAAGGGCGTATGAGCAGTTCTTC
TRBJ2-2 | TRBV5-6 | few | TRBD2 | CASSSLAGENTGELFF | TGTGCCAGCAGCTCTCTAGCGGGAGAAAACACCGGGGAGCTGTTTTTT
TRBJ2-2 | TRBV27 | few | TRBD2 | CASSPFVASGNTGELFF | TGTGCCAGCAGTCCCTTTGTGGCTAGCGGGAACACCGGGGAGCTGTTTTTT
TRBJ2-1 | TRBV9 | many | TRBD2 | CASSPPGGGWQFF | TGTGCCAGCAGCCCCCCGGGGGGGGGATGGCAGTTCTTC
TRBJ2-7 | TRBV20-1 | few | TRBD1 | CSAAPGQANYEQYF | TGCAGTGCTGCCCCGGGACAGGCCAACTACGAGCAGTACTTC
TRBJ2-7 | TRBV27 | NA | NA | CASSLSGWQGHEQYF | TGTGCCAGCAGTTTATCGGGATGGCAGGGCCACGAGCAGTACTTC
TRBJ2-4 | TRBV5-6 | NA | TRBD1 | CASSMGQGEYIQYF | TGTGCCAGCAGCATGGGACAGGGGGAATACATTCAGTACTTC
TRBJ2-3 | TRBV7-2 | NA | TRBD2 | CASSIGTSADTQYF | TGTGCCAGCAGCATCGGGACTAGCGCGGATACGCAGTATTTT
TRBJ2-2 | TRBV7-2 | many | TRBD2 | CASSRERGVNTGELFF | TGTGCCAGCAGCCGGGAACGGGGGGTTAACACCGGGGAGCTGTTTTTT
TRBJ2-3 | TRBV4-2 | NA | TRBD2 | CASRQAGLSDTQYF | TGTGCCAGCAGGCAAGCGGGATTGTCGGATACGCAGTATTTT